One sample yielded the 13 T cell receptor beta chains listed below, sequenced in a study of cytomegalovirus exposure and HLA in healthy donors. PCR involved 60 Vbeta and 13 Jbeta primers. TCRdb keeps only in-frame clones here, not all; method: immunoSEQ multiplex PCR. In the table there are about 83,000 clones, 65% to 80% of which are singletons. The material sequenced was PBMCs. These receptors originate from a man aged 60-69 years in good health and CMV-seronegative.

This clone was counted between two and nine times. This rearrangement joins TRBV9 to TRBJ2-6, with a weak D call TRBD2 (7 bases). Germline V gene data show CDR1 as SGDLS and CDR2 as YYNGEE. The CDR3 sequence is 18 residues long. The ends were cut back, 0 bases at V and 0 bases at J, with 13 bases in the middle. The CDR3 sequence is CASSVEGGPTSGANVLTF. In nucleotides, the CDR3 is TGTGCCAGCAGCGTAGAGGGGGGGCCCACCTCTGGGGCCAACGTCCTGACTTTC.

On this clone itself: Other DNA sequences within the sample encode an identical CDR3. The V call is TRBV5-4, the J call TRBJ2-7; 7 nucleotides agree with TRBD1. The CDR3 is made up of 16 amino acids. CDR1 and CDR2 from the germline V gene are SGHNT and YYREEE (reference sequence). V shed 3 bases and J 4 bases; nucleotides not matched to a gene: 13. This CDR3 is CASSSPRSDREYEQYF. The CDR3 DNA is TGTGCCAGCAGCTCCCCCAGGTCAGACAGGGAATACGAGCAGTACTTC.

This clone was seen only once. This chain links TRBV7-9 with TRBJ1-2; maybe TRBD1 (6 bases). Germline V lookup: CDR1 SEHNR, CDR2 FQNEAQ (reference sequence). CDR3 length equals 14 residues. V was cut by 3 bases and J by 2 bases, with 10 bases left in between. CDR3 DNA: TGTGCCAGCAGCTTGGCGCAGGGGAACTATGGCTACACCTTC. It yields the protein CASSLAQGNYGYTF.

The genes are TRBV6-6 and TRBJ1-2, with D possibly being TRBD1 (5 bases). Germline V CDR1 and CDR2: MNHNY, SVGAGI (reference sequence). The CDR3 consists of 15 residues. V was trimmed by 7 bases and J by 0 bases, leaving 15 bases between them. The CDR3 is CASTSWTSTNYGYTF. The CDR3, as DNA: TGTGCCAGCACATCATGGACATCCACTAACTATGGCTACACCTTC.

V and J are TRBV19 and TRBJ1-2; D perhaps matches TRBD1 (5 bases). The CDR3 has 15 amino acids. Looked up from germline, CDR1 is LNHDA and CDR2 is SQIVND (reference sequence). Deletions cut 3 bases from V and 8 bases from J, with 19 bases between. The CDR3 region has the DNA TGTGCCAGTAGTATCACAGGTCACTTCTTCGAGGGCTACACCTTC. As protein: CASSITGHFFEGYTF. The complete variable domain, with remaining parts taken from reference TRBV19 and TRBJ1-2, reads DGGITQSPKYLFRKEGQNVTLSCEQNLNHDAMYWYRQDPGQGLRLIYYSQIVNDFQKGDIAEGYSVSREKKESFPLTVTSAQKNPTAFYLCASSITGHFFEGYTFGSGTRLTVV.

This clone has only one observation. This chain joins TRBV25-1 and TRBJ1-2; the D gene is possibly TRBD1 (6 bases). The CDR3 has 17 residues. Per the germline V gene, CDR1 is MGHDK and CDR2 is SYGVNS. V was trimmed by 0 bases and J by 3 bases, leaving 17 bases between them. The CDR3, as DNA: TGTGCCAGCAGTGAATATTCTAACAGGGATGGGCACTATGGCTACACCTTC. Encoded protein: CASSEYSNRDGHYGYTF.

V and J are TRBV7-3 and TRBJ2-1; TRBD1 agrees at 8 bases. The CDR3 runs to 15 residues. V lost 5 bases, J lost 7 bases, and 10 bases stayed unmatched. Germline V gene data show CDR1 as SGHTA and CDR2 as FQGTGA. CDR3 region: CASSPRTGYLNEQFF. The CDR3 DNA is TGTGCCAGCAGCCCCCGGACAGGGTACCTTAATGAGCAGTTCTTC. The complete variable domain, with remaining parts taken from reference TRBV7-3 and TRBJ2-1, reads GAGVSQTPSNKVTEKGKYVELRCDPISGHTALYWYRQSLGQGPEFLIYFQGTGAADDSGLPNDRFFAVRPEGSVSTLKIQRTERGDSAVYLCASSPRTGYLNEQFFGPGTRLTVL.

For this clone: A read error may account for a junction end that differs from germline. V and J are TRBV7-9 and TRBJ2-7; 7 bases fit TRBD1. Germline V gives CDR1 SEHNR, CDR2 FQNEAQ (reference sequence). The CDR3 extends over 14 amino acids. The CDR3 reads CSSSMRTGPYEQYF. As DNA, the CDR3 is TGTTCCAGCAGCATGCGGACAGGACCCTACGAGCAGTACTTC.

V is TRBV9 and J is TRBJ1-1, with 7 positions matching TRBD1. Germline assignment: CDR1 SGDLS and CDR2 YYNGEE. Germline trimming cut 3 bases from V and 4 bases from J; bases unmatched to any gene: 9. This CDR3 has 15 residues. As DNA, the CDR3 is TGTGCCAGCAGCGACCCGGGACAGTGGATCACTGAAGCTTTCTTT. The encoded protein is CASSDPGQWITEAFF.

This clone appeared a single time. This chain uses TRBV2 with TRBJ1-2, with TRBD1 matching over 12 bases. The CDR3 is 15 residues long. The J segment lost 7 bases and the V segment lost 1 base, leaving 4 bases of the junction unmatched. Germline V gene lookup returns CDR1 SNHLY and CDR2 FYNNEI. CDR3 loop: CASSEVGTGGSGYTF. The CDR3 bases are TGTGCCAGCAGTGAAGTGGGGACAGGGGGCAGTGGCTACACCTTC.

The chain carries TRBV5-1 and TRBJ2-3, with D perhaps TRBD1 (5 bases). The CDR3 length is 16 residues. Looked up from germline, CDR1 is SGHRS and CDR2 is YFSETQ. The V gene lost 4 bases and the J gene lost 2 bases, with 17 bases spanning the gap. CDR3 loop: CASSPLGAFDTDTQYF. Here the CDR3 DNA reads TGCGCCAGCAGCCCCCTAGGGGCATTTGACACAGATACGCAGTATTTT.

The J gene is TRBJ1-4, the V gene TRBV6-1; D is unresolved. This CDR3 spans 13 amino acids. Germline CDR1 MNHNS, CDR2 SASEGT. V lost 5 bases to trimming and J lost 7 bases, with 11 bases between them. Written as DNA, the CDR3 is TGTGCCAGCAGTTCGGTGGCGGGTGAAAAACTGTTTTTT. It codes for CASSSVAGEKLFF.

The chain carries TRBV19 and TRBJ1-4, with no clear D. The CDR3 contains 15 residues. Trimming removed 5 bases at V and 6 bases at J, with 16 bases between. CDR1 LNHDA and CDR2 SQIVND come from the germline V gene (reference sequence). CDR3 in amino acids: CASSPRAGWDEKLFF. For the CDR3, the DNA is TGTGCCAGTAGTCCGCGGGCAGGTTGGGATGAAAAACTGTTTTTT.